This T cell receptor beta chain was recorded in a study of beta chain features in type 1 diabetes. The germline V gene encodes CDR1 LNHDA and CDR2 SQIVND (reference sequence). The V and J ends lost 7 bases and 1 base respectively, with 17 bases between them. This CDR3 comprises 16 residues. Study-level findings and limits: Junctions at VDJ sites from type 1 diabetes patients had fewer insertions and more deletions.

Of the isolated RNA, all was reverse transcribed, and so the sequenced material was expressed TCRB transcripts. Here immunoSEQ multiplex PCR was the method, and the copy in TCRdb shows in-frame clones only, minus some. The sample includes about 360,000 clones, over 9.5% seen only once; the top ten take 0.017%. To note about this clone: Its antigen is unidentified.

Sequences were obtained from naive CD4+ T cells from blood. The receptor comes from a man between 18 and 29 years old in good health. This chain joins TRBV19 and TRBJ2-1, with a possible D match to TRBD1 (5 bases). CDR3 sequence reads: CASTTAGSGSYNEQFF. CDR3 coding DNA: TGTGCCAGTACGACTGCAGGGTCCGGATCCTACAATGAGCAGTTCTTC.